This paragraph covers one T cell receptor (beta chain) sequence. Profiled with immunoSEQ multiplex PCR; TCRdb holds only in-frame clones, not every one. The table lists under 350,000 clones, about 82% of them singletons, with approximately 7.6% in the top ten. CDR1 is SEHNR and CDR2 is FQNEAQ in the germline V gene (reference sequence). Trimming pared 0 bases from V and 10 bases from J, leaving 6 bases between. The CDR3 is 11 residues long. The record originates from a study of blood T cell repertoires in COVID-19. This TCR was recovered from a human donor in a cohort sampled during active COVID-19. This chain joins TRBV7-9 and TRBJ1-2; D remains ambiguous. Sequencing was performed on peripheral blood. The CDR3 is CASSLAAYYTF. For the CDR3, the DNA is TGTGCCAGCAGCTTAGCAGCCTACTACACCTTC. Combining the CDR3 with reference TRBV7-9 and TRBJ1-2 gives the whole variable domain DTGVSQNPRHKITKRGQNVTFRCDPISEHNRLYWYRQTLGQGPEFLTYFQNEAQLEKSRLLSDRFSAERPKGSFSTLEIQRTEQGDSAMYLCASSLAAYYTFGSGTRLTVV.